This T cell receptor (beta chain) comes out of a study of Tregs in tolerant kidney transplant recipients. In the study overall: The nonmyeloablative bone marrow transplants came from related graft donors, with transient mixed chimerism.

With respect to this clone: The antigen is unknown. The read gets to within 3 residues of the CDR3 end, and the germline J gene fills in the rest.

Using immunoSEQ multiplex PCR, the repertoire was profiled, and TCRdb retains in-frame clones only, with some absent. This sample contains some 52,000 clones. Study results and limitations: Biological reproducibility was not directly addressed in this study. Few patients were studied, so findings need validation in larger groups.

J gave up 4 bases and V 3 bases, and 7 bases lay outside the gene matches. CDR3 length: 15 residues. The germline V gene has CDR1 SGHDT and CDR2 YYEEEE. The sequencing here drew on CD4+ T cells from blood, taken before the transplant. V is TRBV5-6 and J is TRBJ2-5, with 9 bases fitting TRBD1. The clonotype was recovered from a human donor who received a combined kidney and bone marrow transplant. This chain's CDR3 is CASSSDRGGGETQYF. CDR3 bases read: TGTGCCAGCAGCTCGGACAGGGGCGGAGGAGAGACC.